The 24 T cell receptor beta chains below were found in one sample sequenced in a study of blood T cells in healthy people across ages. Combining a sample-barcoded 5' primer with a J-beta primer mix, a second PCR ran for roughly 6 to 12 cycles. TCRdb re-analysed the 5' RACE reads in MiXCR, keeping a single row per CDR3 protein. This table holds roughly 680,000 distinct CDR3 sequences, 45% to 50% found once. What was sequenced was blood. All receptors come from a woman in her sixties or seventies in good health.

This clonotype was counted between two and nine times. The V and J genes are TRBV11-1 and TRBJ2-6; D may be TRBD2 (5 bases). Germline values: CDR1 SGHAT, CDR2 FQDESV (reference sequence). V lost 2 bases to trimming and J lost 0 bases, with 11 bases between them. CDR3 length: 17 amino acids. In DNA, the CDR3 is TGTGCCAGCAGCTTACGGGGATTGGGCTCTGGGGCCAACGTCCTGACTTTC. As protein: CASSLRGLGSGANVLTF.

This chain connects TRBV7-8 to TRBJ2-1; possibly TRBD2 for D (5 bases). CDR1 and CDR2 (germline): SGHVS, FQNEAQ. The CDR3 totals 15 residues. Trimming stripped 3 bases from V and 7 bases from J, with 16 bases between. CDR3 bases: TGTGCCAGCAGCTTTTTGGTGGGAGTGGGGAATGAGCAGTTCTTC. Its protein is CASSFLVGVGNEQFF.

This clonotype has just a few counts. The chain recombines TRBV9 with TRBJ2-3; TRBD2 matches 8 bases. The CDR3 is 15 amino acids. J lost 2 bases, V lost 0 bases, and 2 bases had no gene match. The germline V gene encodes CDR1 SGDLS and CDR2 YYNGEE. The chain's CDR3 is CASSVELADTDTQYF. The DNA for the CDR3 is TGTGCCAGCAGCGTAGAACTAGCGGACACAGATACGCAGTATTTT.

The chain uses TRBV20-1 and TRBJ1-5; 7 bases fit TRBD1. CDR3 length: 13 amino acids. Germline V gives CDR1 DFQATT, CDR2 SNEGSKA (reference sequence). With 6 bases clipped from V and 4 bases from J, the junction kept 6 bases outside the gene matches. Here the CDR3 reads CSAVSGGNQPQHF. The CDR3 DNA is TGCAGTGCAGTATCAGGGGGGAATCAGCCCCAGCATTTT.

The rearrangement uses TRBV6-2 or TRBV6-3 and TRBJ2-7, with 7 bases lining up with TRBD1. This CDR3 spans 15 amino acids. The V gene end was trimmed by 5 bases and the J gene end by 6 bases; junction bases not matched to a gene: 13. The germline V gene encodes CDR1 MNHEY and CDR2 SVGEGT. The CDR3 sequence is CASSPPLDRDGEQYF. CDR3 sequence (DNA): TGTGCCAGCAGTCCGCCCCTCGACAGGGATGGCGAGCAGTACTTC.

In DNA form, the CDR3 reads TGTGCCAGCAGCTTATATTATAGCAATCAGCCCCAGTATTTT. This encodes CASSLYYSNQPQYF. The J gene is TRBJ1-5, the V gene TRBV5-6; no reliable D call. Judging by the DNA end, TRBJ2-3 fits better; the J call may be wrong. Germline lookup yields CDR1 SGHDT and CDR2 YYEEEE. CDR3 length: 14 residues.

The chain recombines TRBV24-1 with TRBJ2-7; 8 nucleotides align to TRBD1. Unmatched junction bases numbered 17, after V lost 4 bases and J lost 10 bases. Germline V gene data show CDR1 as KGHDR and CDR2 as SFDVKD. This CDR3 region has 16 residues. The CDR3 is CATSDPSGTGSYSQYF. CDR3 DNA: TGTGCCACCAGTGACCCCTCCGGGACAGGATCGTACTCCCAGTACTTC.

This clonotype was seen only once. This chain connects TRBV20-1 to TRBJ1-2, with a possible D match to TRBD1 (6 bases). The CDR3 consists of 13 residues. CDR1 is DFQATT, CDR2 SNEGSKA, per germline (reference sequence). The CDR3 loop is CRGTNALNYGYTF. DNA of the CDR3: TGCAGGGGGACAAACGCCCTTAACTATGGCTACACCTTC.

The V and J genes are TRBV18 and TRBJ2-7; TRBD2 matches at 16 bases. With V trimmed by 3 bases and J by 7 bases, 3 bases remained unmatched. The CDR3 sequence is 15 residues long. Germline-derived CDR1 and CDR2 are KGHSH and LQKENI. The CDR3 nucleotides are TGTGCCAGCTCACCGGGACTAGCGGGAGGGCATGAGCAGTACTTC. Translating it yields CASSPGLAGGHEQYF.

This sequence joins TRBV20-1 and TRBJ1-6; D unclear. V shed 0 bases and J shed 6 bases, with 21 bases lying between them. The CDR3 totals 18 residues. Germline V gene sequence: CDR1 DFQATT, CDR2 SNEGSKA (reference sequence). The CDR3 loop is CSARDYLGGSVLNSPLHF. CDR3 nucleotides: TGCAGTGCTAGAGATTATCTCGGCGGCAGCGTACTTAATTCACCCCTCCACTTT.

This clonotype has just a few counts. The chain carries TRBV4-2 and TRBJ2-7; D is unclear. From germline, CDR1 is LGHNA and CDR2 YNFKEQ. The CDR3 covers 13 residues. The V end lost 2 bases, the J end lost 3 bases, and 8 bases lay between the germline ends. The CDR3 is CASSQLSGYEQYF. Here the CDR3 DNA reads TGTGCCAGCAGCCAACTATCAGGCTACGAGCAGTACTTC.

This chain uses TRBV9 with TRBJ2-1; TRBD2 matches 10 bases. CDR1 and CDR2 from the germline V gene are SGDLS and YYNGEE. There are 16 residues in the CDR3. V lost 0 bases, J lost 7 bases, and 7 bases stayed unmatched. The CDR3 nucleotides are TGTGCCAGCAGCGTAGGACTTAGCGGGGGGTGGAATGAGCAGTTCTTC. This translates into CASSVGLSGGWNEQFF.

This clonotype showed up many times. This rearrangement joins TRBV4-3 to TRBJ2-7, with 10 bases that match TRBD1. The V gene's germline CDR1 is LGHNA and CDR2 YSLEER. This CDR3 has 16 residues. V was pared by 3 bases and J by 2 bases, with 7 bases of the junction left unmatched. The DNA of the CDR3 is TGCGCCAGCAGCCAGCAAGCCGGGACAGGGGCCTACGAGCAGTACTTC. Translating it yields CASSQQAGTGAYEQYF.

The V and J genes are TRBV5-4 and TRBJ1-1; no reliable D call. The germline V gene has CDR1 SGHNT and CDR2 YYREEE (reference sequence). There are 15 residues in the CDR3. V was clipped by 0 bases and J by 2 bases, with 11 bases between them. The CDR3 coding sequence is TGTGCCAGCAGCTTGGCCGCGGGAAGAAACACTGAAGCTTTCTTT. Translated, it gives CASSLAAGRNTEAFF.

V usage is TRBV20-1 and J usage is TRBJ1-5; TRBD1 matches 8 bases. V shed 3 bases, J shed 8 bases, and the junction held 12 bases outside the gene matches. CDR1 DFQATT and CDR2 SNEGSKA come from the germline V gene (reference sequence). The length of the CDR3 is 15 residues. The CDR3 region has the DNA TGCAGTGCTAGCCCTACCAGGGGGCAAGTTGAGCCCCAGCATTTT. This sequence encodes CSASPTRGQVEPQHF.

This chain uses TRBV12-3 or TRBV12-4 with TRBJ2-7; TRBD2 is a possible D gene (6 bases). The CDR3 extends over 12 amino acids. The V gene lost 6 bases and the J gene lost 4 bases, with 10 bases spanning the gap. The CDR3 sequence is CASRGLLYEQYF. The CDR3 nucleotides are TGTGCCAGCAGGGGACTGCTGTACGAGCAGTACTTC.

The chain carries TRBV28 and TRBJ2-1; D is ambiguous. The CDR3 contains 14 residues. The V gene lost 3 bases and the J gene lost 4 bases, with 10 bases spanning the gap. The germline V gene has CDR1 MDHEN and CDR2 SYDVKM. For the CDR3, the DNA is TGTGCCAGCAGTTTGGCGGCCAGGTACAATGAGCAGTTCTTC. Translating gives CASSLAARYNEQFF.

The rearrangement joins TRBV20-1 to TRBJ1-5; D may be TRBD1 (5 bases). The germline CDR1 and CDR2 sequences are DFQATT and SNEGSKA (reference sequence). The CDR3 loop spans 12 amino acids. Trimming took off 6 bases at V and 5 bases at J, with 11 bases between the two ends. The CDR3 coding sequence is TGCAGTGCCATCGGGGGGGATCAGCCCCAGCATTTT. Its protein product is CSAIGGDQPQHF.

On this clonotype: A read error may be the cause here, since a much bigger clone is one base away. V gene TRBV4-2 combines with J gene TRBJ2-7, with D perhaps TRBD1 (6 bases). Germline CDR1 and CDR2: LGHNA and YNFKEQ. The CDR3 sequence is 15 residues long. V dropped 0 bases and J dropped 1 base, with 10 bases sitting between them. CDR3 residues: CASSQDGGQSYEQYF. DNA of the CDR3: TGTGCCAGCAGCCAAGATGGAGGACAGTCCTACGAGCAGTACTTC.

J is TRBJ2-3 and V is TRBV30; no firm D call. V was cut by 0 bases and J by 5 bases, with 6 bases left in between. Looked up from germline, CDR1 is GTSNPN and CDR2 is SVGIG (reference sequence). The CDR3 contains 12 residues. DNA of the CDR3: TGTGCCTGGAGTGTCGTTCGAGATACGCAGTATTTT. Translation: CAWSVVRDTQYF.

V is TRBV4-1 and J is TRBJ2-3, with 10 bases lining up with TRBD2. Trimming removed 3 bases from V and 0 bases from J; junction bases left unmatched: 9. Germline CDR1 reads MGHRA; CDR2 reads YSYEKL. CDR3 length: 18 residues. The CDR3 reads CASSQILGLAVSTDTQYF. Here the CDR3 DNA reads TGCGCCAGCAGCCAGATCCTTGGACTAGCGGTGAGCACAGATACGCAGTATTTT.

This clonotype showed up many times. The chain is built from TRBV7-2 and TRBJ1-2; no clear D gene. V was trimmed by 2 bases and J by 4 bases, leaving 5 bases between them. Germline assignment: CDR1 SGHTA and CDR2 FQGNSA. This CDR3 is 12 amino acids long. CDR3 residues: CASSLYSYGYTF. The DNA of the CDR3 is TGTGCCAGCAGCTTATACAGCTATGGCTACACCTTC.

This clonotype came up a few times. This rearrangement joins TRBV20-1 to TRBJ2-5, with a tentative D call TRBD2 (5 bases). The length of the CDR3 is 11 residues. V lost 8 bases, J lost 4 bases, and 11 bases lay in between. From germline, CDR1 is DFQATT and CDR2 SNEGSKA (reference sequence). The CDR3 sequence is CSFAGSETQYF. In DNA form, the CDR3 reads TGCAGTTTCGCGGGCTCAGAGACCCAGTACTTC.

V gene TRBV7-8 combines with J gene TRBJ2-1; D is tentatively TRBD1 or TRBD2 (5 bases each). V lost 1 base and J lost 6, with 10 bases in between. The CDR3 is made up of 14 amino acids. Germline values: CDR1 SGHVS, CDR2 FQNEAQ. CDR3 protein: CASSLVGTLNEQFF. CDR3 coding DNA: TGTGCCAGCAGCTTAGTTGGGACCCTCAATGAGCAGTTCTTC.